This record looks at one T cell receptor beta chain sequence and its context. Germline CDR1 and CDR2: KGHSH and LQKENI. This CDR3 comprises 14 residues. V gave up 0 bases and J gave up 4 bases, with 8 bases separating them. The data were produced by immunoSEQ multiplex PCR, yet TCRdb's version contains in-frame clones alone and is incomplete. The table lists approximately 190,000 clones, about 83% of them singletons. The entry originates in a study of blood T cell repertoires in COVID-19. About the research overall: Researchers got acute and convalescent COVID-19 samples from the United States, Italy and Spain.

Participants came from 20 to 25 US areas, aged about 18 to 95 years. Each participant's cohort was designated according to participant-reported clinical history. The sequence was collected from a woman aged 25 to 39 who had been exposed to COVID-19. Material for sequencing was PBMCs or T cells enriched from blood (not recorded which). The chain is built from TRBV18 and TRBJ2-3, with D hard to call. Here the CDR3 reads CASSPPASPDTQYF. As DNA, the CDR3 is TGTGCCAGCTCACCACCGGCTAGTCCAGATACGCAGTATTTT.